One T cell receptor beta chain is described in this entry. Its antigen remains undetermined. Within one base of it there is no much larger clone, and no base qualities were kept. The germline V and J ends show losses of 1 base and 3 bases respectively, and no gene match explains 5 bases of the junction. CDR1 and CDR2, looked up from the germline V gene (reference sequence), are SEHNR and FQNEAQ. The CDR3 goes from the cysteine to the phenylalanine over 15 residues. CDR3 DNA is the only sequence kept; it has 45 bases, read in frame from the first base. The immunoSEQ Assay, a bias-controlled multiplex PCR, was used to amplify TCRbeta CDR3 regions from genomic DNA. Concerning the study's data processing: Within the assay, amplification of reference gene primers was used to estimate how many nucleated cells each sample contained. To quantify the absolute abundance of each unique TCRbeta CDR3 rearrangement, sequence reads were collapsed and filtered. For each sample, productive Simpson clonality was calculated as the square root of Simpson's diversity index across productive rearrangements. TCRdb re-hosts the immuneACCESS table, in-frame sequences only. Its copies lack some clones; in the studies checked, an unresolved V gene accounts for under half of them, and the cause for the rest is not known. That table gives V, J and clone size, and the DNA gave D and trimming. This sample gives about 200,000 clones in total; about four fifths of them show up just once. The ten top clones hold around 2.3% of the sample.

Whole blood was collected in K2EDTA tubes by collaborating institutions according to the institutions' own protocols. For TCRbeta analysis, collaborators shipped samples in one of three forms: frozen whole blood, isolated PBMCs, or DNA extracted from either of those sample types. These data belong to a study of blood T cell repertoires in COVID-19 (dated by TCRdb to the early 2020s). About the investigation overall: The collaborator samples originated in the United States, Italy and Spain and spanned the acute and convalescent phases of COVID-19. Samples were obtained from the ongoing ImmuneRACE study (first 160 participants) and from roughly 1,300 subjects provided by 6 global collaborators. Where available, HLA class I and class II types were taken from metadata supplied by the sample provider and were not determined by assay-based typing. The prospective study material was composed of cDNA or gDNA derived from T cells, B-cell-depleted T cells, or PBMCs. The repertoires were released in a freely available public database intended as a resource for research on the immune response to SARS-CoV-2. Sample metadata almost always included a de-identified subject ID, COVID-19 status, age in years and sex. The dataset comprised deeply sampled blood TCRbeta repertoires from subjects exposed to, actively infected with, or recovered from COVID-19. General study outcomes and caveats: The amount of clinical and demographic metadata varied by source and participant and was provided uncurated.

The sequence was collected from a woman aged 40 to 55 with active or convalescent COVID-19. The V and J genes are TRBV7-9 and TRBJ2-7; 8 nucleotides in the junction match TRBD1. The sample consisted of peripheral blood. The nucleotide sequence reads TGTGCCAGCAGCTTAGGGACAGGGTACTACTACGAGCAGTACTTC. This codes for CASSLGTGYYYEQYF. When the CDR3 is completed using the reference TRBV7-9 and TRBJ2-7 genes on either side, the full variable domain is DTGVSQNPRHKITKRGQNVTFRCDPISEHNRLYWYRQTLGQGPEFLTYFQNEAQLEKSRLLSDRFSAERPKGSFSTLEIQRTEQGDSAMYLCASSLGTGYYYEQYFGPGTRLTVT.